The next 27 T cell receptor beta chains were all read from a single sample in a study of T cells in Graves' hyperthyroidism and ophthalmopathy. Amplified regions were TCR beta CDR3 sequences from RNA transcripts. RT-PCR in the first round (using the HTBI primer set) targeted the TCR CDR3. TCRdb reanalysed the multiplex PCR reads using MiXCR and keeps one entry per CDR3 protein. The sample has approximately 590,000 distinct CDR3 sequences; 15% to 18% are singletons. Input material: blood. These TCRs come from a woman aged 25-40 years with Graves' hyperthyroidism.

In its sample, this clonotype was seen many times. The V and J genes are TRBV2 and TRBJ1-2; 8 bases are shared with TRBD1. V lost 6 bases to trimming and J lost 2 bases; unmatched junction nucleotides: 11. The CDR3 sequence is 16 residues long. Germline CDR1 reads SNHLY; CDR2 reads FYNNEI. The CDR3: CASRPRTGWGNYGYTF. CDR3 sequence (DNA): TGTGCCAGCAGACCAAGGACAGGGTGGGGAAACTATGGCTACACCTTC.

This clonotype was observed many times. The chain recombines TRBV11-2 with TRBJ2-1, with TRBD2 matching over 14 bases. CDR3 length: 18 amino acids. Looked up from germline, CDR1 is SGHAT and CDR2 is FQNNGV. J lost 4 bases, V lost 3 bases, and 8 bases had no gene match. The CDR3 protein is CASSFGTSGSRGYNEQFF. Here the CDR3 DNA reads TGTGCCAGCAGCTTCGGGACTAGCGGGAGCCGGGGTTACAATGAGCAGTTCTTC.

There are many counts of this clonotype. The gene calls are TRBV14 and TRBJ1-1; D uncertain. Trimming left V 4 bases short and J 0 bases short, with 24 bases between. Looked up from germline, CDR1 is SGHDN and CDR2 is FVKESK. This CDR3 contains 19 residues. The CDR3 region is CASSRNDPTIYRMNTEAFF. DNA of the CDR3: TGTGCCAGCAGCCGAAATGACCCTACTATTTACCGAATGAACACTGAAGCTTTCTTT.

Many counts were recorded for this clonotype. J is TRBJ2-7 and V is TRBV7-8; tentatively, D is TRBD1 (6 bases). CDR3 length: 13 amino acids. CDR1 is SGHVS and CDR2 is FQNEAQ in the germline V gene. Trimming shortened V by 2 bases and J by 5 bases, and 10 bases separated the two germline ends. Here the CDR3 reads CASSLRQAHEQYF. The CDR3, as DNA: TGTGCCAGCAGCTTACGACAGGCCCACGAGCAGTACTTC.

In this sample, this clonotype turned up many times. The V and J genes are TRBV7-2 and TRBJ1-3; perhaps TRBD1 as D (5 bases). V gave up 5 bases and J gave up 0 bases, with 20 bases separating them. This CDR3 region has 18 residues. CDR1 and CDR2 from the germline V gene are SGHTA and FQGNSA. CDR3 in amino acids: CASSPLGTGRFSGNTIYF. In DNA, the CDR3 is TGTGCCAGCAGCCCACTTGGGACTGGACGGTTCTCTGGAAACACCATATATTTT. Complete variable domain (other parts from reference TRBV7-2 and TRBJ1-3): GAGVSQSPSNKVTEKGKDVELRCDPISGHTALYWYRQSLGQGLEFLIYFQGNSAPDKSGLPSDRFSAERTGGSVSTLTIQRTQQEDSAVYLCASSPLGTGRFSGNTIYFGEGSWLTVV.

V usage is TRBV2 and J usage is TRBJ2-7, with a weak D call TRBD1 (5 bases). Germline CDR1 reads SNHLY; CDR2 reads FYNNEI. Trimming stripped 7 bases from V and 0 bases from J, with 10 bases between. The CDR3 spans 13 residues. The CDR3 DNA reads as TGTGCCAGCAACTCCGACAGCTCCTACGAGCAGTACTTC. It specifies CASNSDSSYEQYF.

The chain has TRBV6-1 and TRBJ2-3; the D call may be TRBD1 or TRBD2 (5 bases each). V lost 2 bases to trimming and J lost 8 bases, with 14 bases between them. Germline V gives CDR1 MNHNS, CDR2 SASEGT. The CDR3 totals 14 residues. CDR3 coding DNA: TGTGCCAGCAGTGAAATCCAGGGACCCCTTACGCAGTATTTT. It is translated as CASSEIQGPLTQYF.

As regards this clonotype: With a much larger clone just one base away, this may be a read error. DNA of the CDR3: TGTGCTAGTGGATCAGGGACAGATACGCGGTATTTT. Translated: CASGSGTDTRYF. This rearrangement joins TRBV12-5 to TRBJ2-3; TRBD1 aligns across 7 bases. From germline, CDR1 is LGHNT and CDR2 FRNRAP. The CDR3 extends over 12 amino acids.

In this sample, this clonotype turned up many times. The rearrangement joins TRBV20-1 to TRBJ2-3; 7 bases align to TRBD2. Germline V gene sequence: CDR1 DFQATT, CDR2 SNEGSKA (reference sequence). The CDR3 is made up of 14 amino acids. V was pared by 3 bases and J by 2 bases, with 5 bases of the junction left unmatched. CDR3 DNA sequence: TGCAGTGCTAGTCGGCGGGAGAACACAGATACGCAGTATTTT. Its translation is CSASRRENTDTQYF.

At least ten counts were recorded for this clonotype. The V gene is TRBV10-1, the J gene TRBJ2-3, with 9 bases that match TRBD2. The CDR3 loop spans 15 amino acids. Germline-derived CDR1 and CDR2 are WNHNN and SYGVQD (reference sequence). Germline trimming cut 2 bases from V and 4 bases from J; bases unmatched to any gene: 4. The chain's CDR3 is CASSEKGLASDTQYF. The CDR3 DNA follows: TGCGCCAGCAGTGAGAAGGGACTAGCATCAGATACGCAGTATTTT.

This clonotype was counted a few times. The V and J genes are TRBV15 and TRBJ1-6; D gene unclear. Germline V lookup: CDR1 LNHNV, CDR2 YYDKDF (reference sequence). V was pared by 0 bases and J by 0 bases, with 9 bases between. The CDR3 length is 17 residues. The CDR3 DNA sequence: TGTGCCACCAGCAGAGAACCGGGAAGCTCCTATAATTCACCCCTCCACTTT. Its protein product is CATSREPGSSYNSPLHF.

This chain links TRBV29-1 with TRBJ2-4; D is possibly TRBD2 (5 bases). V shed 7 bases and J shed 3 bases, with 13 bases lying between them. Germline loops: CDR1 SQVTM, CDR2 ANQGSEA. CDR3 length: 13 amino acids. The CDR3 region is CSALLDVKNIQYF. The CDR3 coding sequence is TGCAGCGCACTACTAGACGTCAAAAACATTCAGTACTTC.

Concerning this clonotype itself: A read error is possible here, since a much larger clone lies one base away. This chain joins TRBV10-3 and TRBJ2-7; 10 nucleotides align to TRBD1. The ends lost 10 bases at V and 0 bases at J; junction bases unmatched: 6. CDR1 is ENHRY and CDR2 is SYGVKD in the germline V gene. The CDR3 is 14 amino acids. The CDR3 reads CASGGQGSSYEQYF. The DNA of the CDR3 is TGTGCCAGCGGGGGACAGGGGAGCTCCTACGAGCAGTACTTC.

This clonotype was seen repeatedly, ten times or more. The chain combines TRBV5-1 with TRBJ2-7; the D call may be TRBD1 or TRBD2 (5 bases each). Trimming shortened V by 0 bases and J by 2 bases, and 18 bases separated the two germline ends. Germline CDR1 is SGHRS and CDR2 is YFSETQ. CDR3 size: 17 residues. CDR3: CASSLDNPVRGTYEQYF. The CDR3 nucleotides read TGCGCCAGCAGCTTGGATAACCCAGTGAGGGGCACCTACGAGCAGTACTTC.

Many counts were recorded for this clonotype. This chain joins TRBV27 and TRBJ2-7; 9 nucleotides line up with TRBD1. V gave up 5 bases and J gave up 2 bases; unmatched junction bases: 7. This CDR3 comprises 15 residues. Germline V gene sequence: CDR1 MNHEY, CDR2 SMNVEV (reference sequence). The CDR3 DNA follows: TGTGCCAGCAGTGTAGGACAGGGGCGAACCTACGAGCAGTACTTC. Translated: CASSVGQGRTYEQYF.

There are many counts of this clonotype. CDR3 coding DNA: TGTGCCAGCAGCCTCGGAATCAGTGAGCAGTTCTTC. Translation gives CASSLGISEQFF. The chain recombines TRBV3-1 with TRBJ2-1; D is ambiguous. The CDR3 covers 12 residues. V gave up 4 bases and J gave up 9 bases, with 10 bases separating them. Per the germline V gene, CDR1 is LGHDT and CDR2 is YNNKEL (reference sequence).

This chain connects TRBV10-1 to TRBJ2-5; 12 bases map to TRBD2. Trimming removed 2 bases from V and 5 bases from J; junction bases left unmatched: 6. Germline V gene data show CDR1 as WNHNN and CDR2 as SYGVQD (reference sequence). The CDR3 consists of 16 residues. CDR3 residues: CASSERLAGGRETQYF. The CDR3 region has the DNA TGCGCCAGCAGTGAGAGGCTAGCGGGAGGGCGGGAGACCCAGTACTTC.

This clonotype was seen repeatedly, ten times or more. The CDR3 loop reads CASSRQGSNEQYF. CDR3 coding DNA: TGTGCCAGCTCACGACAGGGGTCCAACGAGCAGTACTTC. This sequence joins TRBV18 and TRBJ2-7; the match to TRBD1 covers 8 bases. Germline CDR1 reads KGHSH; CDR2 reads LQKENI. With V trimmed by 4 bases and J by 5 bases, 4 bases remained unmatched. This CDR3 is built from 13 residues. Using reference TRBV18 and TRBJ2-7 for the parts outside the CDR3, the full variable domain is NAGVMQNPRHLVRRRGQEARLRCSPMKGHSHVYWYRQLPEEGLKFMVYLQKENIIDESGMPKERFSAEFPKEGPSILRIQQVVRGDSAAYFCASSRQGSNEQYFGPGTRLTVT.

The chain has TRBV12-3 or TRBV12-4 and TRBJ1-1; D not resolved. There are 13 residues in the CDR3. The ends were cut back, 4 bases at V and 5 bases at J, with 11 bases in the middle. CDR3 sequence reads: CASSSQLQTEAFF. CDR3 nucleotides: TGTGCCAGCAGTTCGCAGCTCCAAACTGAAGCTTTCTTT.

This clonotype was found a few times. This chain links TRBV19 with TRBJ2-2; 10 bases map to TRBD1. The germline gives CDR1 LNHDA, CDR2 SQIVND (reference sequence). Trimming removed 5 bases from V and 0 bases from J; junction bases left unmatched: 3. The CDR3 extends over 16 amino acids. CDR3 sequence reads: CASSWGTGANTGELFF. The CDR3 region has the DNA TGTGCCAGTAGTTGGGGGACAGGGGCGAACACCGGGGAGCTGTTTTTT.

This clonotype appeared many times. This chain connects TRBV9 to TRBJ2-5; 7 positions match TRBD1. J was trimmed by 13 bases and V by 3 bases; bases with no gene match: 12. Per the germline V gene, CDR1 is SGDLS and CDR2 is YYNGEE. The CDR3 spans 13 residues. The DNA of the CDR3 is TGTGCCAGCAGCGCAAGAGGAGACAGGGCTTTGTACTTC. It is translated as CASSARGDRALYF.

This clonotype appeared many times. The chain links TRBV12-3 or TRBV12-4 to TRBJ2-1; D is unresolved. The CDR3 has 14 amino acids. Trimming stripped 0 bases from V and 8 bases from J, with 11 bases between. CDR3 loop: CASSLAPLVDEQFF. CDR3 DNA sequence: TGTGCCAGCAGTTTAGCGCCCCTAGTGGATGAGCAGTTCTTC.

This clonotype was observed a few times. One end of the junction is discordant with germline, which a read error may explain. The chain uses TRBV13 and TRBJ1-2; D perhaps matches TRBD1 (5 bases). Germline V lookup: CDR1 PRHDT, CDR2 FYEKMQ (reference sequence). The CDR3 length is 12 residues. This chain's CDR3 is CASSLGAEGYTF. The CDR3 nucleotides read TGTGCCAGCAGCCTAGGGGCGGAGGGCTACACCTTC.

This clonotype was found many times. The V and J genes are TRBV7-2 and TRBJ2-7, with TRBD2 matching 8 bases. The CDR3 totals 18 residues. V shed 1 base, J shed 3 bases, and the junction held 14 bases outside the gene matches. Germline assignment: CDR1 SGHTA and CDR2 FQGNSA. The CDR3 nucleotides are TGTGCCAGCAGCTTAGAGAAATCACTAGCGGTAGGTGGCTACGAGCAGTACTTC. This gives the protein CASSLEKSLAVGGYEQYF.

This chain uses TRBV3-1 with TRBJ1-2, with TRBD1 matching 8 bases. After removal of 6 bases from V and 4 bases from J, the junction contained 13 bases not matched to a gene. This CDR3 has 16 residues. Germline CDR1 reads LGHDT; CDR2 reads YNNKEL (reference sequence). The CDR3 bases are TGTGCCAGCAGTCGGAATGCAGGGGGCTTTAGCTATGGCTACACCTTC. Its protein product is CASSRNAGGFSYGYTF.

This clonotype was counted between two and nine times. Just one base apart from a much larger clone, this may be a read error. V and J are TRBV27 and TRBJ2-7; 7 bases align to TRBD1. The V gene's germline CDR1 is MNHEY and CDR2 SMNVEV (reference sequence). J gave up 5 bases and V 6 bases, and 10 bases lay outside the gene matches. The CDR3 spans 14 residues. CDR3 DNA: TGTGCCAGCAGCTTGGGGCAGGGGGTCGACGAGCAGTACTTC. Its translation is CASSLGQGVDEQYF.

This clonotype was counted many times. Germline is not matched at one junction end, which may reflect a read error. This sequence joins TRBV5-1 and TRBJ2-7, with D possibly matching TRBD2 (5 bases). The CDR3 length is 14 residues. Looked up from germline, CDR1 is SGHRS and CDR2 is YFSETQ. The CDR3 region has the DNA TGTGCCAGCAGCTTAGCCAGCGGAGGATACGAGCAGTACTTC. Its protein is CASSLASGGYEQYF.